The rows below give T cell receptor beta chains drawn from one sample of a study of T cells of healthy individuals. TCRdb redid the calling of the 5' RACE reads with MiXCR, one entry per CDR3 protein. Among roughly 87,000 distinct CDR3 sequences listed, 17% were seen once. Source of these receptors: a human donor in good health. CDR3s include the opening cysteine and the closing phenylalanine or tryptophan. The order of the fields is clone size, D gene, V gene, J gene, CDR3 protein, CDR3 DNA. D genes are given only for firm matches. Part of the rows lack a size; the others show once, few, many or a class for expanded clones.

clone_size: -
d_call: TRBD1
v_call: TRBV7-9
j_call: TRBJ1-2
cdr3_aa: CASRRDRVGYTF
cdr3_nt: TGTGCCAGCAGAAGGGACAGGGTTGGCTACACCTTC

clone_size: many
d_call: TRBD2
v_call: TRBV9
j_call: TRBJ2-2
cdr3_aa: CASTPGLVAGELFF
cdr3_nt: TGTGCCAGCACCCCTGGACTAGTTGCCGGGGAGCTGTTTTTT

clone_size: few
d_call: -
v_call: TRBV12-3/TRBV12-4
j_call: TRBJ1-5
cdr3_aa: CASSLESGNQPQHF
cdr3_nt: TGTGCCAGCAGCCTTGAGAGTGGCAATCAGCCCCAGCATTTT

clone_size: many
d_call: -
v_call: TRBV6-5
j_call: TRBJ2-7
cdr3_aa: CASQQYSYEQYF
cdr3_nt: TGTGCCAGCCAACAGTACTCCTACGAGCAGTACTTC

clone_size: many
d_call: -
v_call: TRBV21-1
j_call: TRBJ1-1
cdr3_aa: CASDNLADEAFF
cdr3_nt: TGTGCCAGCGACAACCTCGCAGATGAAGCTTTCTTT

clone_size: -
d_call: TRBD1
v_call: TRBV11-2
j_call: TRBJ2-2
cdr3_aa: CASSLPRTGGLKYTGELFF
cdr3_nt: TGTGCCAGCAGCCTGCCGAGGACAGGGGGCCTAAAATACACCGGGGAGCTGTTTTTT

clone_size: -
d_call: -
v_call: TRBV6-2/TRBV6-3
j_call: TRBJ1-5
cdr3_aa: CASVWGPGQPQHF
cdr3_nt: TGTGCCAGCGTTTGGGGCCCGGGGCAGCCCCAGCATTTT

clone_size: -
d_call: TRBD1
v_call: TRBV28
j_call: TRBJ2-7
cdr3_aa: CATEKPTGNEQYF
cdr3_nt: TGTGCCACCGAAAAACCGACAGGGAACGAGCAGTACTTC

clone_size: many
d_call: TRBD2
v_call: TRBV12-3/TRBV12-4
j_call: TRBJ2-1
cdr3_aa: CASGLGTAGTSGNEQFF
cdr3_nt: TGTGCCAGCGGACTTGGGACAGCCGGGACTAGCGGGAATGAGCAGTTCTTC

clone_size: -
d_call: -
v_call: TRBV20-1
j_call: TRBJ1-2
cdr3_aa: CSASVQGYGYTF
cdr3_nt: TGCAGTGCTAGTGTCCAGGGTTATGGCTACACCTTC

clone_size: few
d_call: TRBD1
v_call: TRBV10-3
j_call: TRBJ2-7
cdr3_aa: CAISRTGDSYEQYF
cdr3_nt: TGTGCCATCAGTCGGACAGGGGACTCCTACGAGCAGTACTTC

clone_size: few
d_call: -
v_call: TRBV7-2
j_call: TRBJ1-1
cdr3_aa: CASSLQGRSTEAFF
cdr3_nt: TGTGCCAGCAGCCTCCAGGGGAGGTCGACTGAAGCTTTCTTT

clone_size: few
d_call: TRBD1
v_call: TRBV20-1
j_call: TRBJ2-1
cdr3_aa: CSASRAGQGYNEQFF
cdr3_nt: TGCAGTGCTAGTAGGGCGGGACAGGGTTACAATGAGCAGTTCTTC

clone_size: many
d_call: -
v_call: TRBV5-5
j_call: TRBJ1-6
cdr3_aa: CASSLRSNRVDSPLHF
cdr3_nt: TGTGCCAGCAGCTTGCGGTCGAACAGGGTGGACTCACCCCTCCACTTT

clone_size: many
d_call: TRBD1
v_call: TRBV28
j_call: TRBJ2-4
cdr3_aa: CASSLYRDSKNIQYF
cdr3_nt: TGTGCCAGCAGTTTATACCGGGACAGTAAAAACATTCAGTACTTC

clone_size: -
d_call: TRBD2
v_call: TRBV6-5
j_call: TRBJ2-1
cdr3_aa: CASSYWGLAGRTYNEQFF
cdr3_nt: TGTGCCAGCAGTTATTGGGGACTAGCGGGAAGAACCTACAATGAGCAGTTCTTC